This record covers a single TCR beta chain. With random hexamers, 0.5 to 1 ug RNA was reverse transcribed. One entry per CDR3 protein, called by TCRdb with MiXCR from the immunoSEQ multiplex PCR reads. The table records about 76,000 distinct CDR3 sequences, about 91% of them present only once. These data are taken from a study of CD8 T cells in Susac syndrome. Sequenced sample: CD8+ T cells from PBMCs. The clonotype comes from a human donor with multiple sclerosis.

The CDR3 loop is CSVEGGADYGYTF. The CDR3, as DNA: TGCAGCGTTGAAGGGGGCGCAGACTATGGCTACACCTTC. The rearrangement links TRBV29-1 to TRBJ1-2; TRBD1 is a possible D gene (5 bases). This CDR3 is built from 13 residues. V lost 1 base and J 3 bases, leaving 9 bases between the germline ends. Germline lookup yields CDR1 SQVTM and CDR2 ANQGSEA. The whole variable domain, filled in from reference TRBV29-1 and TRBJ1-2, reads SAVISQKPSRDICQRGTSLTIQCQVDSQVTMMFWYRQQPGQSLTLIATANQGSEATYESGFVIDKFPISRPNLTFSTLTVSNMSPEDSSIYLCSVEGGADYGYTFGSGTRLTVV.